One sample yielded the 20 T cell receptor beta chains listed below, sequenced in a study of brain T cells in children with intractable seizures. The assay was immunoSEQ multiplex PCR, and TCRdb's table has in-frame clones only and misses some. The repertoire consists of roughly 80,000 clones, with 85% to 95% occurring once and the leading ten covering about 1.4%. Here the sequenced sample was peripheral blood, taken at surgery. The receptors here all came from a boy less than two years old with tuberous sclerosis and intractable seizures.

V usage is TRBV30 and J usage is TRBJ2-1, with unresolved D. The CDR3 has 13 residues. V lost 3 bases and J 4 bases, leaving 10 bases between the germline ends. Germline V gene data show CDR1 as GTSNPN and CDR2 as SVGIG (reference sequence). CDR3 region: CAWRPKEYNEQFF. CDR3 sequence (DNA): TGTGCCTGGAGGCCGAAGGAATACAATGAGCAGTTCTTC.

In this sample, this clone turned up a few times. The chain is built from TRBV4-1 and TRBJ2-7, with D unresolved. The CDR3 is made up of 13 amino acids. The V and J ends lost 5 bases and 1 base respectively, with 9 bases between them. Germline V gives CDR1 MGHRA, CDR2 YSYEKL. In nucleotides, the CDR3 is TGCGCCAGCAGCGGTAAGGAATCCTACGAGCAGTACTTC. This translates into CASSGKESYEQYF.

The V call is TRBV28, the J call TRBJ2-5; a possible D gene is TRBD1 (8 bases). CDR1 and CDR2 from the germline V gene are MDHEN and SYDVKM. This CDR3 has 15 residues. Deletions cut 2 bases from V and 4 bases from J, with 14 bases between. CDR3 amino acids: CASSLDHRGGETQYF. The CDR3 DNA sequence: TGTGCCAGCAGTTTAGATCACAGGGGGGGAGAGACCCAGTACTTC.

Comments on this clone: Its ends do not fully match the called genes, so a read error is possible. This sample includes further DNA sequences coding for the same CDR3. The rearrangement links TRBV29-1 to TRBJ2-7; 11 bases fit TRBD1. The CDR3 is 13 amino acids. The V gene's germline CDR1 is SQVTM and CDR2 ANQGSEA. The CDR3 DNA sequence: TGCAGCGTGGAAGGACAGGGGGCTTACGAGCAGTACTTC. Encoded protein: CSVEGQGAYEQYF.

V and J are TRBV6-4 and TRBJ2-3; 11 bases map to TRBD2. CDR1 is MRHNA, CDR2 SNTAGT, per germline. The J segment lost 4 bases and the V segment lost 7 bases, leaving 1 base of the junction unmatched. The CDR3 covers 13 residues. As DNA, the CDR3 is TGTGCCAGCATAGCGGGGGGGCCAGATACGCAGTATTTT. As protein: CASIAGGPDTQYF.

The chain recombines TRBV7-9 with TRBJ1-1, with D unresolved. In germline, CDR1 is SEHNR, CDR2 FQNEAQ (reference sequence). The CDR3 sequence is 13 residues long. V was trimmed by 5 bases and J by 0 bases, leaving 7 bases between them. The CDR3 nucleotides are TGTGCCAGCAGCGCGCGATTGAACACTGAAGCTTTCTTT. The encoded protein is CASSARLNTEAFF.

The chain has TRBV30 and TRBJ2-5; 14 bases map to TRBD2. CDR1 GTSNPN and CDR2 SVGIG come from the germline V gene (reference sequence). The CDR3 runs to 18 residues. J lost 5 bases, V lost 7 bases, and 18 bases had no gene match. CDR3 DNA sequence: TGTGCCTCGATGACGACTAGCGGGGGGGCCCCCCCTCGGGAGACCCAGTACTTC. It encodes CASMTTSGGAPPRETQYF.

This clone was observed a single time. The V gene is TRBV7-3, the J gene TRBJ2-3; 16 bases align to TRBD2. CDR3 length equals 18 residues. CDR1 SGHTA and CDR2 FQGTGA come from the germline V gene. The ends lost 5 bases at V and 6 bases at J; junction bases unmatched: 11. Here the CDR3 reads CASSRGGTSGRARDTQYF. The CDR3 coding sequence is TGTGCCAGCAGCCGGGGAGGGACTAGCGGGAGGGCCAGGGATACGCAGTATTTT.

DNA of the CDR3: TGTGCCAGCAGTTTATCAATCCTGACAGGGTCGTTCCCATATGGCTACACCTTC. Translated, it gives CASSLSILTGSFPYGYTF. This chain connects TRBV27 to TRBJ1-2, with 7 bases matching TRBD1. The CDR3 is 18 residues long. The germline V gene encodes CDR1 MNHEY and CDR2 SMNVEV (reference sequence). Germline trimming cut 0 bases from V and 5 bases from J; bases unmatched to any gene: 15.

V is TRBV5-6 and J is TRBJ2-3, with D possibly matching TRBD2 (5 bases). The CDR3 totals 17 residues. Trimming took 1 base from V and 0 from J, leaving 15 bases between them. Germline V gene lookup returns CDR1 SGHDT and CDR2 YYEEEE. CDR3 amino acids: CASSLIIARDSTDTQYF. CDR3 in DNA: TGTGCCAGCAGCTTGATAATAGCTCGGGATAGCACAGATACGCAGTATTTT. Full variable domain (missing parts from reference TRBV5-6 and TRBJ2-3): DAGVTQSPTHLIKTRGQQVTLRCSPKSGHDTVSWYQQALGQGPQFIFQYYEEEERQRGNFPDRFSGHQFPNYSSELNVNALLLGDSALYLCASSLIIARDSTDTQYFGPGTRLTVL.

The chain has TRBV12-3 or TRBV12-4 and TRBJ2-1; 7 nucleotides line up with TRBD1. Trimming took 6 bases from V and 15 from J; bases not matched to a gene: 8. This CDR3 is built from 11 residues. In DNA, the CDR3 is TGTGCCAGCAGCAGGGGGTGGGTTTGGTTCTTC. Its protein product is CASSRGWVWFF.

This chain connects TRBV12-3 or TRBV12-4 to TRBJ2-7; no clear D gene. The CDR3 consists of 11 residues. Between the trimmed V and J ends, which lost 4 bases and 2 bases, there was a span of 3 bases. The CDR3: CASSSAYEQYF. In DNA form, the CDR3 reads TGTGCCAGCAGTTCCGCCTACGAGCAGTACTTC.

The V and J genes are TRBV27 and TRBJ1-3, with no clear D. CDR1 and CDR2 (germline): MNHEY, SMNVEV (reference sequence). CDR3 length: 15 amino acids. With 5 bases removed from V and 0 bases from J, the gap between germline ends came to 11 bases. The CDR3 DNA reads as TGTGCCAGCAGTCCTATTTCATCCTCTGGAAACACCATATATTTT. It translates to CASSPISSSGNTIYF.

The V call is TRBV19, the J call TRBJ2-1; 12 bases line up with TRBD2. CDR3 length: 17 residues. V lost 2 bases and J lost 5; bases outside the gene matches: 7. Germline V CDR1 and CDR2: LNHDA, SQIVND (reference sequence). CDR3 loop: CASSILLAGGPDNEQFF. The CDR3 DNA reads TGTGCCAGTAGTATATTGCTAGCGGGAGGGCCCGACAATGAGCAGTTCTTC.

This rearrangement joins TRBV5-1 to TRBJ2-7; D could derive from TRBD1 or TRBD2 (5 bases each). V lost 4 bases and J 0 bases, leaving 11 bases between the germline ends. This CDR3 region has 14 residues. Per the germline V gene, CDR1 is SGHRS and CDR2 is YFSETQ. CDR3 region: CASSPGPSSYEQYF. Written as DNA, the CDR3 is TGCGCCAGCAGCCCGGGACCCTCCTCCTACGAGCAGTACTTC.

V usage is TRBV29-1 and J usage is TRBJ2-5; D remains ambiguous. Germline V gene lookup returns CDR1 SQVTM and CDR2 ANQGSEA. V was cut by 4 bases and J by 2 bases, with 8 bases left in between. The CDR3 totals 12 residues. In DNA form, the CDR3 reads TGCAGCGTTGGACGGCCGCAAGAGACCCAGTACTTC. Residues: CSVGRPQETQYF.

The chain is built from TRBV28 and TRBJ2-1; D is possibly TRBD2 (5 bases). This CDR3 spans 14 amino acids. Germline V CDR1 and CDR2: MDHEN, SYDVKM. Trimming cost V 6 bases and J 6 bases, with 15 bases left between them. CDR3: CASRPGLVVNEQFF. CDR3 nucleotide sequence: TGTGCCAGCAGACCTGGACTGGTCGTCAATGAGCAGTTCTTC. The whole variable domain, remainder taken from reference TRBV28 and TRBJ2-1, is DVKVTQSSRYLVKRTGEKVFLECVQDMDHENMFWYRQDPGLGLRLIYFSYDVKMKEKGDIPEGYSVSREKKERFSLILESASTNQTSMYLCASRPGLVVNEQFFGPGTRLTVL.

The chain has TRBV5-1 and TRBJ2-7; the D gene is possibly TRBD2 (5 bases). Germline CDR1 is SGHRS and CDR2 is YFSETQ. This CDR3 is built from 17 residues. V was trimmed by 0 bases and J by 6 bases, leaving 22 bases between them. CDR3 nucleotides: TGCGCCAGCAGCTTGGCGATGTCGGGAATGGGTCTTGGCGAGCAGTACTTC. It is translated as CASSLAMSGMGLGEQYF.

V is TRBV27 and J is TRBJ1-2; D is perhaps TRBD1 (6 bases). CDR3 size: 15 residues. The V end was cut by 5 bases, the J end by 0 bases, with 13 bases between. Germline CDR1 MNHEY, CDR2 SMNVEV (reference sequence). This CDR3 is CASSGTGKANYGYTF. CDR3 nucleotides: TGTGCCAGCAGTGGTACAGGGAAGGCTAACTATGGCTACACCTTC.

The rearrangement joins TRBV30 to TRBJ1-2; possibly TRBD1 for D (6 bases). Germline CDR1 is GTSNPN and CDR2 is SVGIG (reference sequence). The V end was cut by 3 bases, the J end by 4 bases, with 9 bases between. This CDR3 has 12 amino acids. The CDR3 loop reads CAWRPDSYGYTF. CDR3 DNA: TGTGCCTGGAGACCGGACAGCTATGGCTACACCTTC.